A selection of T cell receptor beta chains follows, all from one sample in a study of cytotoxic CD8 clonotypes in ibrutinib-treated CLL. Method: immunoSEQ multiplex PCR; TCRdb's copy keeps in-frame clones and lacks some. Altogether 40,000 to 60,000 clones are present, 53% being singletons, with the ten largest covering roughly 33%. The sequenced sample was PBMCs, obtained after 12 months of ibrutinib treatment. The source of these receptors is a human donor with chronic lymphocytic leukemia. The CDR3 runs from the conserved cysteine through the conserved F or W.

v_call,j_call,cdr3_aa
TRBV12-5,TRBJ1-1,CASGLEAFF
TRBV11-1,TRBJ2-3,CASSLGTSGRSTDTQYF
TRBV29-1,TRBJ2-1,CSVLGQGNGEQFF
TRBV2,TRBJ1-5,CASSKDRYQPQHF
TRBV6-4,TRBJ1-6,CASSDQGWNSPLHF
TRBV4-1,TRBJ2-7,CASSQVLYGNEQYF
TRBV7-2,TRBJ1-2,CASSPGSYGYTF
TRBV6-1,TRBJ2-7,CASSEKGLVLFEQYF
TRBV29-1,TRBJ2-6,CSVESTGANVLTF
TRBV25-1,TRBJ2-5,CASSALSIMQTQYF
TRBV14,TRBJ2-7,CASRMGSSYEQYF
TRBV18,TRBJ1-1,CASSEGNTEAFF
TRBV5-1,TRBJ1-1,CASSLAQGRGTEAFF
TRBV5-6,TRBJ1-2,CASAIGLGYGYTF
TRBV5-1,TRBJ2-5,CASCKWTGTIETQYF
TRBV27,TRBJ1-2,CASTKTGTNYGYTF
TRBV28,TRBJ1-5,CASSLTDGSNQPQHF
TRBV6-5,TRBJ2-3,CASSYRLAVTDTQYF
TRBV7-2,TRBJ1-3,CASSLAGRGDSGNTIYF
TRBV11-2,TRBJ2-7,CASSLVFGQGSEQYF
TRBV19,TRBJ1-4,CASVDRKGASSEKLFF
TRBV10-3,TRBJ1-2,CASSELGQGNVGYTF
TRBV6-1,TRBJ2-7,CASRGLAGSYEQYF